One TCR beta chain is described in this entry. Its antigen remains undetermined. Per-base qualities were not stored, and no clone one base away is much larger. The sample originates from a study of glioma-infiltrating T cells after dendritic cell vaccination (dated by TCRdb to the mid-2010s). About the full investigation: The cohort included roughly 15 glioblastoma patients drawn from Phase I and II dendritic cell vaccination trials, of whom 9 were newly diagnosed and 6 had recurrent disease. Survival after dendritic cell vaccination was correlated with TCR sequencing metrics, such as TIL content and the overlap between tumor and blood repertoires. The vaccine was prepared from monocyte-derived dendritic cells that were cultured for roughly seven days with IL-4 and GM-CSF and then pulsed overnight with autologous tumor lysate. In glioblastoma patients vaccinated with dendritic cells, deep sequencing of TCR beta CDR3 regions served to measure the amount of tumor-infiltrating lymphocytes and to compare repertoires between tumor and blood. Three intradermal dendritic cell vaccine injections were administered to patients at biweekly intervals in the arm below the axilla. Patients received autologous tumor lysate-pulsed dendritic cell vaccination between 2003 and 2012. General findings and caveats noted by the study authors: After dendritic cell vaccination, a higher estimated pretreatment TIL content predicted longer time to progression and overall survival. No direct relationship between TCR clonality and survival was found, suggesting that a diverse polyclonal response may matter. The three-group TCR overlap response model was characterized as speculative, and prospective validation of the model was stated to be required. The cohort was small and heterogeneous, and full blood and tumor sets were available for few patients, with initial-recurrent tumor pairs available for even fewer patients.

The germline V gene supplies CDR1 LGHNA and CDR2 YSLEER. The CDR3 has 13 amino acids, counting the end cysteine and phenylalanine. Left in the record is the CDR3 DNA by itself, 39 bases read in frame from the first base. A distance of 6 bases separates the germline ends of V and J, which lose 0 bases and 4 bases respectively. The immunoSEQ assay amplified TCRB CDR3 regions from 1.5 to 2.5 micrograms of genomic DNA, or from all available DNA when less than that amount was available. The multiplex PCR relied on 60 forward primers for TCR V beta segments and 13 reverse primers for J beta segments. To estimate the number of reads per starting template, synthetic control templates were added to each sample at limiting dilution. The Illumina HiSeq System generated sequencing reads of 87 bp. In the paper's pipeline: PCR and sequencing errors were removed by a nearest neighbor algorithm that merged closely related sequences. TCR overlap was measured as the percentage of unique tumor TCR beta sequences that were also present in the peripheral blood of the same patient. TCRdb holds this immuneACCESS table with in-frame rearrangements only. Some clones are missing; in checked studies, unresolved V genes explain under half, and the rest has no known cause. V, J and clone size are those of that table, while D and trimming were read from the DNA. The table for this sample lists some 70,000 clones; 81% of them were counted only once. The ten largest clonotypes hold around 8% of the sample.

Selection of patients required sufficient residual fresh-frozen tumor tissue and over two years of available survival data. Molecular status otherwise varied across the glioblastoma patients, but none of them carried an isocitrate dehydrogenase mutation. PBMC were collected before vaccination, two weeks after the third vaccination, and at tumor progression if tumor progression occurred. The Qiagen DNeasy Blood extraction Kit was used to extract genomic DNA. The sequencing used blood, collected before dendritic cell vaccination. The receptor was derived from a human donor with glioblastoma. The V and J segments used are TRBV4-3 and TRBJ1-2; the D segment could be TRBD1, given 6 matching bases. The base sequence is TGCGCCAGCAGCCAAGACAGGGGCTATGGCTACACCTTC. It translates as CASSQDRGYGYTF.